A single sample gave rise to the 21 T cell receptor beta chains below, sequenced in a study of T-cell reconstitution after alpha-beta-depleted transplantation in children. Researchers prepared the TCRbeta library using unique molecular identifiers, the study reports. One entry per CDR3 protein, called by TCRdb with MiXCR from the PCR reads. Found here are roughly 300,000 distinct CDR3 sequences, around a tenth of them singletons; the top ten hold 2% to 2.5%. Sequencing was performed on PBMCs from the stem cell graft donor, taken from the stem cell graft. The receptor source for this set is a human donor who donated a stem cell graft to a child with acute lymphoblastic leukemia.

V gene TRBV2 combines with J gene TRBJ1-1; possibly TRBD1 for D (5 bases). This CDR3 contains 14 residues. V lost 6 bases to trimming and J lost 5 bases, with 16 bases between them. Per the germline V gene, CDR1 is SNHLY and CDR2 is FYNNEI. The CDR3 spells CASRAFGGRTEAFF. In nucleotides, the CDR3 is TGTGCCAGCAGAGCTTTCGGGGGACGGACTGAAGCTTTCTTT.

The sample holds a few counts of this clonotype. The J gene is TRBJ1-5, the V gene TRBV7-6, with D possibly TRBD1 on 5 matching bases. The CDR3 totals 14 residues. The V gene's germline CDR1 is SGHVS and CDR2 FNYEAQ. Trimming pared 2 bases from V and 7 bases from J, leaving 12 bases between. The CDR3 DNA reads as TGTGCCAGCAGCTTATTTAGGGGTCGGCAGCCCCAGCATTTT. Its translation: CASSLFRGRQPQHF.

This clonotype came up a few times. The rearrangement joins TRBV7-8 to TRBJ2-1, with D possibly being TRBD1 or TRBD2 (5 bases each). This CDR3 contains 13 residues. The ends were cut back, 5 bases at V and 9 bases at J, with 14 bases in the middle. Per germline, CDR1 SGHVS and CDR2 FQNEAQ. CDR3 amino acids: CASSRGAVVEQFF. CDR3 in DNA: TGTGCCAGCAGCCGAGGGGCGGTCGTTGAGCAGTTCTTC. Combining the CDR3 with reference TRBV7-8 and TRBJ2-1 gives the whole variable domain GAGVSQSPRYKVAKRGQDVALRCDPISGHVSLFWYQQALGQGPEFLTYFQNEAQLDKSGLPSDRFFAERPEGSVSTLKIQRTQQEDSAVYLCASSRGAVVEQFFGPGTRLTVL.

As concerns this clonotype: At one of its ends the junction is not consistent with the germline gene, which may arise from a read error. V is TRBV20-1 and J is TRBJ2-7, with TRBD2 matching 12 bases. The CDR3 loop spans 14 amino acids. Germline V gene data show CDR1 as DFQATT and CDR2 as SNEGSKA (reference sequence). CDR3 in amino acids: CSAWTSGVSYDQYF. The DNA for the CDR3 is TGCAGTGCTTGGACTAGCGGGGTGTCCTACGACCAGTACTTC.

In this sample, this clonotype turned up a few times. The chain couples TRBV27 to TRBJ1-1, with 9 bases fitting TRBD1. V lost 5 bases and J lost 2; bases outside the gene matches: 9. In germline, CDR1 is MNHEY, CDR2 SMNVEV (reference sequence). CDR3 length equals 16 residues. As DNA, the CDR3 is TGTGCCAGCAGTCCCCAGACAGGGGGGGATAACACTGAAGCTTTCTTT. This codes for CASSPQTGGDNTEAFF.

Notes on this clonotype: The junction differs from germline at one of its ends, possibly a read error. This rearrangement joins TRBV28 to TRBJ2-7, with 12 bases fitting TRBD1. This CDR3 comprises 16 residues. Germline values: CDR1 MDHEN, CDR2 SYDVKM. The CDR3 nucleotides read TGTGCCAGCAGTATATGGGGGACAGGGGGCTTGAAAGAGCAGTACTTC. Its protein product is CASSIWGTGGLKEQYF.

This clonotype was seen many times. The chain couples TRBV5-1 to TRBJ2-2; D possibly matches TRBD1 or TRBD2 (5 bases each). Germline V gives CDR1 SGHRS, CDR2 YFSETQ. CDR3 size: 16 residues. V dropped 2 bases and J dropped 0 bases, with 11 bases sitting between them. The CDR3 bases are TGCGCCAGCAGCTTTTCGGGGACCGCGAACACCGGGGAGCTGTTTTTT. Its translation is CASSFSGTANTGELFF. Full variable domain (remainder filled in from reference TRBV5-1 and TRBJ2-2): KAGVTQTPRYLIKTRGQQVTLSCSPISGHRSVSWYQQTPGQGLQFLFEYFSETQRNKGNFPGRFSGRQFSNSRSEMNVSTLELGDSALYLCASSFSGTANTGELFFGEGSRLTVL.

The rearrangement uses TRBV12-3 or TRBV12-4 and TRBJ1-1; D gene uncertain. The CDR3 is 13 residues long. Between the trimmed V and J ends, which lost 3 bases and 4 bases, there was a span of 9 bases. The CDR3 DNA reads as TGTGCCAGCAGTTTGAGGTTAGGCACTGAAGCTTTCTTT. It specifies CASSLRLGTEAFF.

In this sample, this clonotype turned up a few times. This sequence joins TRBV2 and TRBJ2-7, with TRBD1 matching 8 bases. In germline, CDR1 is SNHLY, CDR2 FYNNEI. The J segment lost 1 base and the V segment lost 1 base, leaving 3 bases of the junction unmatched. This CDR3 region has 15 residues. The CDR3, as DNA: TGTGCCAGCAGTGAAGATGGGGACAGGTCCTACGAGCAGTACTTC. Its translation is CASSEDGDRSYEQYF.

This chain uses TRBV18 with TRBJ2-3, with 7 bases lining up with TRBD1. V lost 3 bases and J lost 2; bases outside the gene matches: 5. Germline V gene lookup returns CDR1 KGHSH and CDR2 LQKENI. The CDR3 sequence is 15 residues long. DNA of the CDR3: TGTGCCAGCTCACCCAAACAGGGGATCACAGATACGCAGTATTTT. It encodes CASSPKQGITDTQYF.

This clonotype was seen many times. This rearrangement joins TRBV5-1 to TRBJ2-7; unclear D gene. The germline V and J ends were trimmed by 4 bases and 3 bases, with 5 bases remaining between them. Germline CDR1 and CDR2: SGHRS and YFSETQ. The CDR3 is 11 amino acids. The CDR3 DNA follows: TGCGCCAGCAGCCTCGACTACGAGCAGTACTTC. Translated, it gives CASSLDYEQYF.

Many counts were recorded for this clonotype. V gene TRBV5-1 combines with J gene TRBJ1-2; D unresolved. Germline V gives CDR1 SGHRS, CDR2 YFSETQ. V was shortened by 0 bases and J by 8 bases, with 8 bases between the two germline ends. The CDR3 extends over 12 amino acids. CDR3 in amino acids: CASSLDLSGYTF. CDR3 DNA sequence: TGCGCCAGCAGCTTGGACCTATCAGGCTACACCTTC.

The rearrangement uses TRBV12-3 or TRBV12-4 and TRBJ2-3, with 12 bases matching TRBD2. The J segment lost 0 bases and the V segment lost 6 bases, leaving 10 bases of the junction unmatched. The CDR3 length is 18 residues. The CDR3 DNA reads as TGTGCCAGCAGCAAACTAGCGGGAGGCCTGGAAAGCACAGATACGCAGTATTTT. Protein product: CASSKLAGGLESTDTQYF.

The chain uses TRBV7-2 and TRBJ2-7, with TRBD2 matching over 11 bases. Germline assignment: CDR1 SGHTA and CDR2 FQGNSA. This CDR3 spans 15 amino acids. J was trimmed by 9 bases and V by 3 bases; bases with no gene match: 10. The DNA of the CDR3 is TGTGCCAGCAGCTTGACTAGCGGGACCTACGAGCGGCAGTACTTC. Amino acid sequence: CASSLTSGTYERQYF.

There are many counts of this clonotype. The chain is built from TRBV6-2 or TRBV6-3 and TRBJ1-1, with D uncertain. CDR1 MNHEY and CDR2 SVGEGT come from the germline V gene. This CDR3 spans 17 amino acids. With 2 bases removed from V and 1 base from J, the gap between germline ends came to 17 bases. CDR3 sequence reads: CASSYPQGFSQNTEAFF. As DNA, the CDR3 is TGTGCCAGCAGTTACCCCCAAGGTTTCAGCCAGAACACTGAAGCTTTCTTT.

This clonotype has a handful of counts. This rearrangement joins TRBV7-9 to TRBJ2-1, with 7 bases matching TRBD2. Germline CDR1 is SEHNR and CDR2 is FQNEAQ (reference sequence). The CDR3 contains 14 residues. V was clipped by 9 bases and J by 4 bases; unmatched bases: 9. The CDR3 loop is CASYERDLYNEQFF. CDR3 in DNA: TGTGCCAGTTACGAGCGGGACCTGTACAATGAGCAGTTCTTC.

This clonotype was detected only a few times. The V call is TRBV5-1, the J call TRBJ1-6, with D perhaps matching TRBD1 (6 bases). The germline CDR1 and CDR2 sequences are SGHRS and YFSETQ. V was clipped by 7 bases and J by 0 bases, with 17 bases between them. This CDR3 has 17 amino acids. CDR3 in DNA: TGCGCCAGCTTCCCCGAACAGGGAAGCTCCTATAATTCACCCCTCCACTTT. Its translation is CASFPEQGSSYNSPLHF.

This clonotype was counted between two and nine times. The chain carries TRBV27 and TRBJ2-7, with 13 bases lining up with TRBD2. The CDR3 extends over 18 amino acids. CDR1 and CDR2 (germline): MNHEY, SMNVEV (reference sequence). V lost 4 bases and J lost 4; bases outside the gene matches: 13. The CDR3: CASSSLERLAGGGYEQYF. CDR3 nucleotides: TGTGCCAGCAGTTCACTGGAAAGACTAGCGGGAGGCGGTTACGAGCAGTACTTC.

This clonotype was observed at least ten times. The rearrangement links TRBV4-2 to TRBJ2-1, with 9 bases that match TRBD2. The CDR3 consists of 16 residues. Per germline, CDR1 LGHNA and CDR2 YNFKEQ. V shed 0 bases, J shed 4 bases, and the junction held 4 bases outside the gene matches. CDR3 nucleotides: TGTGCCAGCAGCCAAGAAGTTAGCGGGAGTTACAATGAGCAGTTCTTC. It is translated as CASSQEVSGSYNEQFF.

The V call is TRBV5-1, the J call TRBJ1-1; D remains unclear. Trimming removed 0 bases at V and 1 base at J, with 7 bases between. The CDR3 runs to 14 residues. The V gene's germline CDR1 is SGHRS and CDR2 YFSETQ. The CDR3 is CASSLATPNTEAFF. DNA of the CDR3: TGCGCCAGCAGCTTGGCCACGCCGAACACTGAAGCTTTCTTT.

The V and J genes are TRBV6-2 or TRBV6-3 and TRBJ1-2; D uncertain. Per the germline V gene, CDR1 is MNHEY and CDR2 is SVGEGT. CDR3 length equals 12 residues. Trimming shortened V by 7 bases and J by 1 base, and 7 bases separated the two germline ends. CDR3 sequence: CASMTLNYGYTF. DNA for the CDR3: TGTGCCAGCATGACCCTTAACTATGGCTACACCTTC.